This TCR beta chain originates from a study of T-cell memory formation after mild COVID-19. This CDR3 has 13 amino acids. The ends were cut back, 5 bases at V and 5 bases at J, with 13 bases in the middle. Germline V gene lookup returns CDR1 DFQATT and CDR2 SNEGSKA (reference sequence). This clonotype was detected ten times or more. TCRdb reprocessed the 5' RACE reads with MiXCR, giving one entry per CDR3 protein. The table lists 95,000 to 120,000 distinct CDR3 sequences, about 18% of them singletons. The source is a man between 18 and 35 years old who had mild COVID-19 (a few samples of this study predate the infection). Cell type and time point are not known. The chain combines TRBV20-1 with TRBJ1-5, with a weak D call TRBD1 (6 bases). Sequenced sample: PBMCs or a T cell subset sorted from them (not recorded which). The CDR3 nucleotides are TGCAGTGCTCAAGACAGGTCACATCAGCCCCAGCATTTT. Its protein is CSAQDRSHQPQHF.